This T cell receptor (beta chain) was sequenced in a study of blood T cell repertoires in COVID-19. This clone was counted between two and nine times. V lost 6 bases and J lost 1, with 15 bases in between. The CDR3 sequence is 15 residues long. Germline-derived CDR1 and CDR2 are LNHDA and SQIVND (reference sequence). Using immunoSEQ multiplex PCR, the repertoire was profiled, and TCRdb retains in-frame clones only, with some absent. The sample comprises about 240,000 clones, 80% to 85% of which are singletons, and 9.5% to 15% rests with the top ten. Sequenced: peripheral blood. This clonotype was obtained from a woman aged 60 to 75 with active or convalescent COVID-19. The chain links TRBV19 to TRBJ1-1; D might be TRBD1 (6 bases). The CDR3 DNA is TGTGCCAGTAGAGGGGGAGGGACGGGGAACACTGAAGCTTTCTTT. This sequence encodes CASRGGGTGNTEAFF.